This entry lists 26 T cell receptor beta chains sequenced from one sample in a study of T cells in Graves' hyperthyroidism and ophthalmopathy. The CDR3 regions of TCR beta were amplified from RNA transcripts. RT-PCR in the first round (using the HTBI primer set) targeted the TCR CDR3. Each CDR3 protein is one row after TCRdb ran MiXCR on the multiplex PCR reads. This repertoire shows around 200,000 distinct CDR3 sequences, over 15% found once; its top ten account for about 29%. The sequencing input was blood. These receptors were collected from a woman aged 45-65 years with Graves' hyperthyroidism.

This chain connects TRBV11-2 to TRBJ2-3; TRBD2 matches at 12 bases. CDR1 and CDR2 from the germline V gene are SGHAT and FQNNGV. This CDR3 contains 17 residues. V trimming: 1 base; J trimming: 4 bases; junction bases outside the gene matches: 6. CDR3 residues: CASSLGASGRASDTQYF. CDR3 nucleotides: TGTGCCAGCAGCTTAGGGGCTAGCGGGAGGGCTTCAGATACGCAGTATTTT.

This clonotype came up many times. This rearrangement joins TRBV18 to TRBJ1-1, with TRBD1 matching 7 bases. Per the germline V gene, CDR1 is KGHSH and CDR2 is LQKENI. This CDR3 contains 15 residues. V dropped 3 bases and J dropped 2; count of bases not matched to a gene: 6. This CDR3 reads CASSPELGGNTEAFF. The CDR3 DNA sequence: TGTGCCAGCTCACCGGAACTAGGGGGCAACACTGAAGCTTTCTTT.

This clonotype has at least ten counts. V gene TRBV6-2 or TRBV6-3 combines with J gene TRBJ1-5; tentatively, D is TRBD1 (6 bases). There are 15 residues in the CDR3. Germline lookup yields CDR1 MNHEY and CDR2 SVGEGT. Deletions cut 2 bases from V and 9 bases from J, with 17 bases between. The CDR3 sequence: CASSYEGDPKGPQHF. DNA of the CDR3: TGTGCCAGCAGTTACGAGGGGGACCCAAAGGGGCCCCAGCATTTT.

The sample holds many counts of this clonotype. This chain joins TRBV20-1 and TRBJ2-3; maybe TRBD2 (7 bases). There are 14 residues in the CDR3. V was cut by 6 bases and J by 6 bases, with 19 bases left in between. Germline CDR1 and CDR2: DFQATT and SNEGSKA (reference sequence). CDR3 residues: CSAEGGLLGDTQYF. CDR3 DNA sequence: TGCAGTGCCGAGGGGGGGCTTCTAGGGGATACGCAGTATTTT.

This clonotype was seen ten or more times. This chain connects TRBV27 to TRBJ2-3; D not resolved. V was shortened by 6 bases and J by 0 bases, with 10 bases between the two germline ends. This CDR3 has 14 amino acids. CDR1 and CDR2 from the germline V gene are MNHEY and SMNVEV (reference sequence). The CDR3 nucleotides read TGTGCCAGCAGCGCCACTTCTAGCACAGATACGCAGTATTTT. This gives the protein CASSATSSTDTQYF.

The table lists this clonotype with many counts. DNA of the CDR3: TGCAGTGCTAGGAATCTTGGGGCTCTGGGCACTGAAGCTTTCTTT. It is translated as CSARNLGALGTEAFF. This sequence joins TRBV20-1 and TRBJ1-1; tentatively, D is TRBD1 (5 bases). In germline, CDR1 is DFQATT, CDR2 SNEGSKA (reference sequence). Between the trimmed V and J ends, which lost 3 bases and 4 bases, there was a span of 18 bases. The CDR3 sequence is 15 residues long.

The chain combines TRBV28 with TRBJ2-3, with TRBD2 identical over 9 bases. CDR1 MDHEN and CDR2 SYDVKM come from the germline V gene. The CDR3 is made up of 17 amino acids. J was trimmed by 3 bases and V by 4 bases; bases with no gene match: 11. CDR3 in amino acids: CASSSPLNSGSTDTQYF. Written as DNA, the CDR3 is TGTGCCAGCAGTTCCCCCCTCAATAGCGGGAGTACAGATACGCAGTATTTT. The variable domain in full, completed from reference TRBV28 and TRBJ2-3, reads DVKVTQSSRYLVKRTGEKVFLECVQDMDHENMFWYRQDPGLGLRLIYFSYDVKMKEKGDIPEGYSVSREKKERFSLILESASTNQTSMYLCASSSPLNSGSTDTQYFGPGTRLTVL.

DNA of the CDR3: TGTGCCAGCAGCGACTCTTTCCGGGACAGGAACTACGAGCAGTACTTC. Translated, it gives CASSDSFRDRNYEQYF. V usage is TRBV7-9 and J usage is TRBJ2-7; 8 bases align to TRBD1. CDR3 length equals 16 residues. CDR1 and CDR2 from the germline V gene are SEHNR and FQNEAQ (reference sequence). Germline trimming cut 5 bases from V and 3 bases from J; bases unmatched to any gene: 12.

This sequence joins TRBV4-1 and TRBJ1-1; possibly TRBD1 for D (5 bases). The germline V and J ends were trimmed by 5 bases and 4 bases, with 17 bases remaining between them. CDR1 and CDR2 (germline): MGHRA, YSYEKL. The CDR3 extends over 15 amino acids. The CDR3 is CASSSQGRGSTEAFF. The CDR3 region has the DNA TGCGCCAGCAGCTCCCAGGGACGGGGGAGCACTGAAGCTTTCTTT.

The V and J genes are TRBV19 and TRBJ1-2; perhaps TRBD1 as D (5 bases). V was pared by 0 bases and J by 4 bases, with 9 bases between. This CDR3 region has 14 residues. The germline gives CDR1 LNHDA, CDR2 SQIVND (reference sequence). CDR3 nucleotides: TGTGCCAGTAGTATAGATCGGGGCAGCTATGGCTACACCTTC. This codes for CASSIDRGSYGYTF.

This clonotype was recorded at least ten times. The V call is TRBV18, the J call TRBJ2-1; D remains unclear. Trimming removed 3 bases at V and 3 bases at J, with 9 bases between. There are 14 residues in the CDR3. Germline V gene sequence: CDR1 KGHSH, CDR2 LQKENI. The CDR3 is CASSPKTNYNEQFF. The CDR3 region has the DNA TGTGCCAGCTCACCGAAAACGAACTACAATGAGCAGTTCTTC.

In regard to this clonotype: This could be a read error, since a much larger clone is one nucleotide away. CDR3 in DNA: TGTGTCAGCAGTTGGGGACAGGGTACAGAAGAGCAGTACTTC. It specifies CVSSWGQGTEEQYF. The chain links TRBV6-4 to TRBJ2-7; 9 bases match TRBD1. The CDR3 is made up of 14 amino acids. Germline CDR1 is MRHNA and CDR2 is SNTAGT.

In this sample, this clonotype turned up many times. This chain links TRBV20-1 with TRBJ2-6; D is ambiguous. Germline V gene sequence: CDR1 DFQATT, CDR2 SNEGSKA (reference sequence). V lost 5 bases and J 0 bases, leaving 11 bases between the germline ends. The CDR3 extends over 15 amino acids. CDR3 residues: CSAQPASSGANVLTF. The CDR3 nucleotides are TGCAGTGCTCAGCCCGCCTCCTCTGGGGCCAACGTCCTGACTTTC.

There are many counts of this clonotype. The chain couples TRBV12-3 or TRBV12-4 to TRBJ1-5; perhaps TRBD1 as D (5 bases). The CDR3 is 17 residues long. V was clipped by 2 bases and J by 0 bases, with 14 bases between them. The CDR3, as DNA: TGTGCCAGCAGTTTACCCTCAGACAGACATAGCAATCAGCCCCAGCATTTT. It translates to CASSLPSDRHSNQPQHF.

This clonotype was counted ten times or more. The rearrangement links TRBV6-1 to TRBJ1-2; 8 bases are shared with TRBD1. This CDR3 is built from 15 residues. Germline CDR1 MNHNS, CDR2 SASEGT. V dropped 7 bases and J dropped 4; count of bases not matched to a gene: 11. The CDR3 is CASNVAGGASYGYTF. CDR3 nucleotides: TGTGCCAGCAATGTTGCAGGGGGCGCCTCCTATGGCTACACCTTC.

This chain links TRBV5-5 with TRBJ2-7; tentatively, D is TRBD2 (6 bases). The V end was cut by 2 bases, the J end by 3 bases, with 12 bases between. The CDR3 extends over 14 amino acids. CDR1 SGHKS and CDR2 YYEKEE come from the germline V gene (reference sequence). CDR3 bases: TGTGCCAGCAGCTTCGGGGGAGGAGGCTACGAGCAGTACTTC. Residues: CASSFGGGGYEQYF.

This clonotype came up a few times. J is TRBJ2-5 and V is TRBV20-1; D unclear. The V end lost 5 bases, the J end lost 1 base, and 17 bases lay between the germline ends. The CDR3 runs to 15 residues. Per germline, CDR1 DFQATT and CDR2 SNEGSKA (reference sequence). CDR3 in amino acids: CSAPQSGHSQETQYF. The CDR3 nucleotides are TGCAGTGCTCCCCAAAGTGGGCACTCCCAAGAGACCCAGTACTTC.

This clonotype was counted only a few times. The V call is TRBV5-1, the J call TRBJ2-1; tentative D call: TRBD1 (5 bases). This CDR3 region has 16 residues. The V and J ends lost 5 bases and 0 bases respectively, with 15 bases between them. The germline gives CDR1 SGHRS, CDR2 YFSETQ. CDR3 nucleotides: TGCGCCAGCAGTAACGGACACCTGAGCTCCTACAATGAGCAGTTCTTC. As protein: CASSNGHLSSYNEQFF.

This clonotype was picked up many times. The V gene is TRBV28, the J gene TRBJ1-3; possible D gene TRBD1, 5 bases. CDR1 and CDR2 (germline): MDHEN, SYDVKM. The CDR3 contains 15 residues. With 6 bases removed from V and 0 bases from J, the gap between germline ends came to 12 bases. CDR3 nucleotide sequence: TGTGCCAGCAGGTTAAGGGACTACTCTGGAAACACCATATATTTT. Protein sequence: CASRLRDYSGNTIYF.

This clonotype was detected ten times or more. The rearrangement links TRBV18 to TRBJ2-1; D not certain. The CDR3 covers 16 residues. In germline, CDR1 is KGHSH, CDR2 LQKENI. Trimming pared 1 base from V and 0 bases from J, leaving 10 bases between. As DNA, the CDR3 is TGTGCCAGCTCACCACACCCACCGAGCTCCTACAATGAGCAGTTCTTC. Translating it yields CASSPHPPSSYNEQFF.

The V gene is TRBV9, the J gene TRBJ2-7, with D perhaps TRBD2 (8 bases). Germline CDR1 SGDLS, CDR2 YYNGEE. With 4 bases removed from V and 2 bases from J, the gap between germline ends came to 13 bases. CDR3 length equals 14 residues. The CDR3 here is CASSRQGLAYEQYF. CDR3 DNA: TGTGCCAGCAGCCGACAGGGACTAGCCTACGAGCAGTACTTC.

Many counts were recorded for this clonotype. This CDR3 reads CASSLGGVKVNEQFF. The CDR3 region has the DNA TGTGCCAGCAGCTTAGGGGGCGTAAAGGTCAATGAGCAGTTCTTC. The chain links TRBV7-9 to TRBJ2-1, with a possible D match to TRBD1 (5 bases). The CDR3 covers 15 residues. In germline, CDR1 is SEHNR, CDR2 FQNEAQ (reference sequence). Trimming took 1 base from V and 6 from J, leaving 13 bases between them.

This clonotype showed up many times. Here the CDR3 reads CAISQGGELFF. In nucleotides, the CDR3 is TGTGCCATCAGTCAGGGCGGGGAGCTGTTTTTT. The chain combines TRBV10-3 with TRBJ2-2; maybe TRBD1 (5 bases). CDR3 size: 11 residues. The germline CDR1 and CDR2 sequences are ENHRY and SYGVKD. Trimming shortened V by 5 bases and J by 7 bases, and 5 bases separated the two germline ends.

This clonotype was seen many times. The V gene is TRBV24-1, the J gene TRBJ2-1; TRBD1 might be the D (6 bases). The germline gives CDR1 KGHDR, CDR2 SFDVKD. This CDR3 is built from 15 residues. The V gene lost 9 bases and the J gene lost 3 bases, with 17 bases spanning the gap. The CDR3 region has the DNA TGTGCCACCGCCGAACAGGGTAGAGGCTACAATGAGCAGTTCTTC. It translates to CATAEQGRGYNEQFF.

This clonotype was seen many times. The J gene is TRBJ1-5, the V gene TRBV28; perhaps TRBD1 as D (5 bases). The germline V gene has CDR1 MDHEN and CDR2 SYDVKM. The CDR3 contains 16 residues. Deletions cut 3 bases from V and 0 bases from J, with 12 bases between. The CDR3 nucleotides read TGTGCCAGCAGTTTCCTTGGGGGGTATAGCAATCAGCCCCAGCATTTT. Its translation is CASSFLGGYSNQPQHF.

In its sample, this clonotype was seen many times. This chain connects TRBV12-3 or TRBV12-4 to TRBJ2-3, with 7 bases aligning to TRBD1. CDR3 length: 14 amino acids. The J segment lost 2 bases and the V segment lost 6 bases, leaving 5 bases of the junction unmatched. Written as DNA, the CDR3 is TGTGCCAGCAGCGTTGACAGGGCCACAGATACGCAGTATTTT. Translated: CASSVDRATDTQYF.